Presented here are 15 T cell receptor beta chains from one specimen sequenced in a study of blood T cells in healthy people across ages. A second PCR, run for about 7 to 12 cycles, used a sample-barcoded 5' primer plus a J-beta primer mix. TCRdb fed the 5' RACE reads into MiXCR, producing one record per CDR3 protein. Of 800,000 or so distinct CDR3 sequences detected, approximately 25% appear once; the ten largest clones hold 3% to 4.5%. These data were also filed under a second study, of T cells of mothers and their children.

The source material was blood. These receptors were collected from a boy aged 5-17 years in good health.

CDR3 sequence (DNA): TGCGCCAGCAGCCAGGCGACCAGGGTAGATACGCAGTATTTT. It encodes CASSQATRVDTQYF. The chain combines TRBV4-3 with TRBJ2-3, with D perhaps TRBD1 (5 bases). CDR3 size: 14 residues. Germline V gene data show CDR1 as LGHNA and CDR2 as YSLEER. V shed 3 bases and J shed 5 bases, with 12 bases lying between them.

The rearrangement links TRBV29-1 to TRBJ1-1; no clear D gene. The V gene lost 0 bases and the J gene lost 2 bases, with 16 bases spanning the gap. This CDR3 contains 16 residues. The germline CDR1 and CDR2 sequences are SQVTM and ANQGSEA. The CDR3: CSVEDKLFMGNTEAFF. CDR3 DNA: TGCAGCGTTGAAGATAAATTGTTTATGGGTAACACTGAAGCTTTCTTT.

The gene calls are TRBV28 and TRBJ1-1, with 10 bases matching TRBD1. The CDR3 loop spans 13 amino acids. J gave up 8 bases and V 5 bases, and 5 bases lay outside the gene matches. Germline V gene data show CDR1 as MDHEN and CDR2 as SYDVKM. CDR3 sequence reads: CASSPGQGSEAFF. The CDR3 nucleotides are TGTGCCAGCAGTCCGGGACAGGGGTCGGAAGCTTTCTTT.

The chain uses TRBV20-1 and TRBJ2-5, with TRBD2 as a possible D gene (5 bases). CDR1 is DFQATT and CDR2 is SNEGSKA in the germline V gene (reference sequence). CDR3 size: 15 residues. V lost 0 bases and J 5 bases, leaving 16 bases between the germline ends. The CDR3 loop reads CSARDFLGELETQYF. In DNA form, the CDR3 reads TGCAGTGCTAGAGATTTTCTCGGGGAGCTGGAGACCCAGTACTTC.

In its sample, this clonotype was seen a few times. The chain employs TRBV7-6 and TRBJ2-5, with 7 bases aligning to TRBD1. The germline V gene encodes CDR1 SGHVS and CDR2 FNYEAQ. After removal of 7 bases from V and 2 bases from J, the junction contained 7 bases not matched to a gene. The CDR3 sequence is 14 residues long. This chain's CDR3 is CASTLWTGQETQYF. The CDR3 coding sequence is TGTGCCAGCACCCTATGGACAGGACAAGAGACCCAGTACTTC.

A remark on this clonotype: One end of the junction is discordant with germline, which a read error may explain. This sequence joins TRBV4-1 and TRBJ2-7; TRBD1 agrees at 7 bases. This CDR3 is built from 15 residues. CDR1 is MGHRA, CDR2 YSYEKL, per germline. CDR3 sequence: CASRETGASSCEQYF. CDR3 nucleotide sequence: TGCGCCAGCAGAGAAACAGGGGCCTCCTCCTGCGAGCAGTACTTC.

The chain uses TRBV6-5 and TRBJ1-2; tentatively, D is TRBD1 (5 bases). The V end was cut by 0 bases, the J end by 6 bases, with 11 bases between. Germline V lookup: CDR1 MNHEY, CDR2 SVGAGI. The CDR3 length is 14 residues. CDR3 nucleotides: TGTGCCAGCAGTTACTCAAGCTCCAGGGATGGCTACACCTTC. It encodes CASSYSSSRDGYTF.

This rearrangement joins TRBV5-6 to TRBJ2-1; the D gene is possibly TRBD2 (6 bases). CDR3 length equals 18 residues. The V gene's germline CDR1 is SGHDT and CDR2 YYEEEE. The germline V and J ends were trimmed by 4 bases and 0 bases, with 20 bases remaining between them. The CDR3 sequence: CASSQGVNSGSSYNEQFF. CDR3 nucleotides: TGTGCCAGCAGCCAAGGGGTCAATAGCGGAAGCTCCTACAATGAGCAGTTCTTC. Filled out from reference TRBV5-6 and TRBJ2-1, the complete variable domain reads DAGVTQSPTHLIKTRGQQVTLRCSPKSGHDTVSWYQQALGQGPQFIFQYYEEEERQRGNFPDRFSGHQFPNYSSELNVNALLLGDSALYLCASSQGVNSGSSYNEQFFGPGTRLTVL.

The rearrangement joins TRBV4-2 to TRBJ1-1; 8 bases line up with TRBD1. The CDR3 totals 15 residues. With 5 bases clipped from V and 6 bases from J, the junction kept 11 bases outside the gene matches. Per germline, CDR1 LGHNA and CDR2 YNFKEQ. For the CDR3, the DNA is TGTGCCAGCAGCTTCCTGGGACAGGAGGGGGCTGAAGCTTTCTTT. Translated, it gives CASSFLGQEGAEAFF.

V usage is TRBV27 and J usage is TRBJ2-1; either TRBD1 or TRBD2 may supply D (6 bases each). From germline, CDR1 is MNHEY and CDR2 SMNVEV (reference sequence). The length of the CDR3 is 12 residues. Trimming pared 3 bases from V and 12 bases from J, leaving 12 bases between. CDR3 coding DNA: TGTGCCAGCAGTTTGAGGGGGGCCGGGCAGTTCTTC. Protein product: CASSLRGAGQFF.

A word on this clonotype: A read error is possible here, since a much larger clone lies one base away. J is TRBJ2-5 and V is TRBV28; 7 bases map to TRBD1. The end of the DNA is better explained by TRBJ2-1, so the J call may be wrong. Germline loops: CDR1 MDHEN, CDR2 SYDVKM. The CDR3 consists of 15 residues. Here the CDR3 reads CASSKTGTVYNGQFF. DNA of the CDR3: TGTGCCAGCAGTAAAACCGGGACAGTATACAATGGGCAGTTCTTC.

CDR3 in amino acids: CASSLRGSSGANVLTF. The CDR3 region has the DNA TGTGCCAGCAGCTTAAGGGGGAGCTCTGGGGCCAACGTCCTGACTTTC. This chain connects TRBV11-2 to TRBJ2-6, with D tentatively TRBD1 (6 bases). CDR1 SGHAT and CDR2 FQNNGV come from the germline V gene. Between the trimmed V and J ends, which lost 2 bases and 0 bases, there was a span of 8 bases. CDR3 length: 16 amino acids.

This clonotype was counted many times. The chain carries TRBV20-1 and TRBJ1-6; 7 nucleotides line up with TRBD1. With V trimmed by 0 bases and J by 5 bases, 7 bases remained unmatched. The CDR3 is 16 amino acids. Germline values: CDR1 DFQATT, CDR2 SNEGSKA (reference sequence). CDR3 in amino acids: CSARDRDRLNNSPLHF. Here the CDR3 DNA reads TGCAGTGCTAGAGATCGGGACAGACTTAATAATTCACCCCTCCACTTT.

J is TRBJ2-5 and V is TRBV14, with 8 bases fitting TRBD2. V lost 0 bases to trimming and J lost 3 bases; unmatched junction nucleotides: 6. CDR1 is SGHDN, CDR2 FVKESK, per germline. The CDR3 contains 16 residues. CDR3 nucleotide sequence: TGTGCCAGCAGCCAAGATCTGGGTAGCGGGGAAGAGACCCAGTACTTC. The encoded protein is CASSQDLGSGEETQYF.

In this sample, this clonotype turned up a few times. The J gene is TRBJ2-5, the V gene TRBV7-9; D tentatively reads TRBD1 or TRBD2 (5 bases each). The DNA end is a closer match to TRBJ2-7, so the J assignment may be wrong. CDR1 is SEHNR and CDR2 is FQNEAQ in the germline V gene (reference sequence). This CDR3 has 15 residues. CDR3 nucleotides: TGTGCCAGCAGCCCAAAGAGGGGATTGCCCTACGAGCAGTACTTC. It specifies CASSPKRGLPYEQYF.